One and the same sample provided the 19 T cell receptor beta chains below, sequenced in a study of sequential checkpoint blockade in melanoma. Sequencing used immunoSEQ multiplex PCR; TCRdb keeps in-frame clones, though not all of them. The data contain 15,000 to 20,000 clones, more than 60% of them singletons. Treatment specified: randomized to nivolumab then ipilimumab (arm A) or the reverse (arm B). This specimen was CD8+ T cells sorted from blood (inferred from file names), taken from a patient given nivolumab and ipilimumab in sequence. Source of these receptors: a human donor with melanoma.

The V call is TRBV5-4, the J call TRBJ1-2; D is perhaps TRBD1 (6 bases). CDR1 is SGHNT and CDR2 is YYREEE in the germline V gene (reference sequence). CDR3 length: 14 amino acids. Trimming stripped 0 bases from V and 3 bases from J, with 9 bases between. In DNA form, the CDR3 reads TGTGCCAGCAGCTTGGATGGGGGCCACTATGGCTACACCTTC. This encodes CASSLDGGHYGYTF. Full variable domain (outside the CDR3, taken from reference TRBV5-4 and TRBJ1-2): ETGVTQSPTHLIKTRGQQVTLRCSSQSGHNTVSWYQQALGQGPQFIFQYYREEENGRGNFPPRFSGLQFPNYSSELNVNALELDDSALYLCASSLDGGHYGYTFGSGTRLTVV.

This sequence joins TRBV19 and TRBJ1-1, with D maybe TRBD1 (5 bases). Germline assignment: CDR1 LNHDA and CDR2 SQIVND (reference sequence). This CDR3 comprises 14 residues. Trimming cost V 3 bases and J 4 bases, with 12 bases left between them. The CDR3 nucleotides are TGTGCCAGTAGTATCGGGGCTAGCGGCACTGAAGCTTTCTTT. Its protein product is CASSIGASGTEAFF.

This clone appeared once. The genes are TRBV30 and TRBJ2-7; no reliable D call. The V gene's germline CDR1 is GTSNPN and CDR2 SVGIG (reference sequence). The CDR3 runs to 12 residues. V was clipped by 3 bases and J by 4 bases, with 10 bases between them. The DNA for the CDR3 is TGTGCCTGGAGCCAGGCCTTGTACGAGCAGTACTTC. Amino acid sequence: CAWSQALYEQYF.

The chain carries TRBV28 and TRBJ1-1, with a tentative D call TRBD1 (5 bases). The CDR3 covers 14 residues. Looked up from germline, CDR1 is MDHEN and CDR2 is SYDVKM. The ends were cut back, 7 bases at V and 4 bases at J, with 16 bases in the middle. The CDR3 region has the DNA TGTGCCAGCATCCCTCTTGCAGACAGCACTGAAGCTTTCTTT. It codes for CASIPLADSTEAFF.

This clone was seen more than once but under ten times. V and J are TRBV18 and TRBJ2-7; D not resolved. CDR1 KGHSH and CDR2 LQKENI come from the germline V gene. The CDR3 is made up of 15 amino acids. V lost 1 base to trimming and J lost 1 base, with 11 bases between them. CDR3 DNA sequence: TGTGCCAGCTCACCACTTTTCGATCGGTCCTACGAGCAGTACTTC. It encodes CASSPLFDRSYEQYF.

The chain combines TRBV21-1 with TRBJ1-2; TRBD1 is the table's D call and was not checked against the DNA. TRBV21-1 is tagged as a pseudogene. This CDR3 region has 15 residues. This chain's CDR3 is CASSKVRAGDYGYTF. CDR3 in DNA: TGTGCCAGCAGCAAAGTTCGGGCAGGGGACTATGGCTACACCTTC.

The chain recombines TRBV19 with TRBJ1-1; D gene ambiguous. The CDR3 consists of 12 residues. Germline loops: CDR1 LNHDA, CDR2 SQIVND (reference sequence). V was shortened by 3 bases and J by 11 bases, with 13 bases between the two germline ends. In DNA, the CDR3 is TGTGCCAGTAGTATTCGTCCGGGTGGGGCTTTCTTT. Protein product: CASSIRPGGAFF.

J is TRBJ2-7 and V is TRBV11-2; the match to TRBD1 covers 7 bases. Germline V gene lookup returns CDR1 SGHAT and CDR2 FQNNGV. V shed 3 bases and J 4 bases; nucleotides not matched to a gene: 9. This CDR3 contains 15 residues. As DNA, the CDR3 is TGTGCCAGCAGCTTCGAGACAGGGTATGTTTACGAGCAGTACTTC. Translating gives CASSFETGYVYEQYF.

This chain connects TRBV5-6 to TRBJ2-7; D is ambiguous. Germline CDR1 and CDR2: SGHDT and YYEEEE. The CDR3 totals 13 residues. V was pared by 1 base and J by 3 bases, with 8 bases between. Written as DNA, the CDR3 is TGTGCCAGCAGCTTGCAGGCAAACTACGAGCAGTACTTC. Its protein product is CASSLQANYEQYF.

The count of this clone is one. The gene calls are TRBV28 and TRBJ1-5; no reliable D call. Looked up from germline, CDR1 is MDHEN and CDR2 is SYDVKM. Trimming cost V 3 bases and J 2 bases, with 8 bases left between them. The CDR3 runs 14 residues. CDR3 in DNA: TGTGCCAGCAGTTTCGACGGGGGCAATCAGCCCCAGCATTTT. As protein: CASSFDGGNQPQHF.

This clone was seen once. The rearrangement joins TRBV7-9 to TRBJ1-1, with D perhaps TRBD1 (5 bases). The CDR3 length is 16 residues. CDR1 is SEHNR, CDR2 FQNEAQ, per germline (reference sequence). The germline V and J ends were trimmed by 1 base and 2 bases, with 14 bases remaining between them. CDR3 in amino acids: CASSLVVGRTNTEAFF. The CDR3 coding sequence is TGTGCCAGCAGCTTAGTGGTTGGTCGGACAAACACTGAAGCTTTCTTT.

This chain uses TRBV19 with TRBJ2-7; D might be TRBD1 (6 bases). The V and J ends lost 5 bases and 2 bases respectively, with 13 bases between them. The germline V gene has CDR1 LNHDA and CDR2 SQIVND (reference sequence). This CDR3 contains 14 residues. CDR3 nucleotides: TGTGCCAGTAGTGCCGGGACATTCGCCTACGAGCAGTACTTC. This translates into CASSAGTFAYEQYF.

The J gene is TRBJ1-2, the V gene TRBV30; D unresolved. The V gene's germline CDR1 is GTSNPN and CDR2 SVGIG (reference sequence). Trimming took 0 bases from V and 3 from J, leaving 11 bases between them. The CDR3 totals 14 residues. This CDR3 reads CAWSVGDWDYGYTF. Written as DNA, the CDR3 is TGTGCCTGGAGTGTGGGAGATTGGGACTATGGCTACACCTTC.

The chain carries TRBV9 and TRBJ1-2; tentatively, D is TRBD1 (6 bases). Germline-derived CDR1 and CDR2 are SGDLS and YYNGEE. The CDR3 is 15 residues long. V lost 4 bases and J lost 0, with 13 bases in between. The CDR3 reads CASSFRDTPNYGYTF. The CDR3 DNA sequence: TGTGCCAGCAGCTTCCGGGACACTCCTAACTATGGCTACACCTTC.

The chain links TRBV28 to TRBJ2-3, with D perhaps matching TRBD2 (6 bases). The CDR3 sequence is 16 residues long. CDR1 is MDHEN, CDR2 SYDVKM, per germline. V was pared by 4 bases and J by 6 bases, with 20 bases between. For the CDR3, the DNA is TGTGCCAGCAGTTCCCGTCGGCTAGCGCGCGTCGATACGCAGTATTTT. It translates to CASSSRRLARVDTQYF.

This chain connects TRBV19 to TRBJ1-2, with D possibly TRBD1 on 5 matching bases. V was clipped by 5 bases and J by 8 bases, with 18 bases between them. The CDR3 sequence is 14 residues long. Germline assignment: CDR1 LNHDA and CDR2 SQIVND (reference sequence). CDR3 loop: CASSPGGPAAGYTF. DNA for the CDR3: TGTGCCAGTAGTCCGGGGGGACCCGCGGCGGGCTACACCTTC.

This clone came up a few times. The chain combines TRBV19 with TRBJ1-1; D is ambiguous. V lost 5 bases and J 4 bases, leaving 11 bases between the germline ends. This CDR3 is 13 amino acids long. Germline V gene data show CDR1 as LNHDA and CDR2 as SQIVND (reference sequence). The CDR3 sequence: CASSDSGTTEAFF. DNA of the CDR3: TGTGCCAGTAGTGACTCGGGTACCACTGAAGCTTTCTTT.

This chain joins TRBV6-1 and TRBJ2-7; D call uncertain. Germline assignment: CDR1 MNHNS and CDR2 SASEGT. CDR3 length equals 15 residues. Trimming shortened V by 0 bases and J by 2 bases, and 11 bases separated the two germline ends. In DNA, the CDR3 is TGTGCCAGCAGTGAAGCAGCAACTTACCCCTACGAGCAGTACTTC. Amino acid sequence: CASSEAATYPYEQYF.

V and J are TRBV28 and TRBJ1-5, with D uncertain. Looked up from germline, CDR1 is MDHEN and CDR2 is SYDVKM. With 3 bases removed from V and 3 bases from J, the gap between germline ends came to 12 bases. This CDR3 spans 15 amino acids. The CDR3 region is CASSFLGGPNQPQHF. The CDR3 nucleotides read TGTGCCAGCAGTTTCCTCGGAGGTCCCAATCAGCCCCAGCATTTT.